This T cell receptor (beta chain) was captured by sequencing in a study of cytomegalovirus exposure and HLA in healthy donors. Notes on the study in general: In a later analysis, specific HLA alleles were associated with 15,000 to 20,000 TCR beta sequences at a 0.05 false discovery rate. Using the classifier, cytomegalovirus status was reportedly diagnosed with high specificity and sensitivity.

With regard to this clone: What it recognizes is unknown.

Primers for the PCR totalled 60 Vbeta and 13 Jbeta. How the authors handled the data: It was a later analysis that counted about 80 million unique TCR beta chains, of which some 12 million were shared. Sequencing was performed with immunoSEQ multiplex PCR; in TCRdb, only in-frame clones are kept and a portion is missing. D and trimming were read from the DNA, whereas the V and J calls and clone size are those reported in that table. The sample contains around 110,000 clones, roughly 73% of which appear only once. Material for sequencing was PBMCs. The TCR originated in a woman in her thirties in good health and CMV-seronegative.

CDR3 protein: CASSLVGGSGRGYNEQFF. The CDR3 DNA follows: TGTGCCAGCAGCTTAGTGGGTGGGAGCGGGAGGGGTTACAATGAGCAGTTCTTC. The chain couples TRBV7-8 to TRBJ2-1; TRBD2 aligns across 10 bases. Losses at the gene ends were 1 base for V and 4 bases for J; bases not matched to a gene: 10. CDR1 is SGHVS, CDR2 FQNEAQ, per germline. This CDR3 spans 18 amino acids.